These T cell receptor beta chains were read from a single sample in a study of molecular identifiers for immune sequencing clone quantification. TCRdb fed the PCR reads into MiXCR, producing one record per CDR3 protein. The repertoire has around 480,000 distinct CDR3 sequences, about a fifth of them found once; the top ten carry roughly 0.81%. Sequencing was carried out using naive CD8+ T cells from blood, with Jurkat cell RNA spiked in. These TCRs come from a human donor in good health. Some libraries in this study had Jurkat cell RNA spiked in. CDR3s include the opening cysteine and the closing phenylalanine or tryptophan. Some rows mark clone size as missing; the rest say once, few, many or name a class of expanded clone.

v_call	j_call	cdr3_length	clone_size	cdr3_aa
TRBV4-3	TRBJ2-7	13	few	CASSQENNYEQYF
TRBV30	TRBJ1-1	14	few	CAWGRQGMGTEAFF
TRBV27	TRBJ2-7	14	-	CASSSSGRYYEQYF
TRBV5-1	TRBJ2-7	15	many	CASSLGQGTQYEQYF
TRBV30	TRBJ2-3	13	few	CAWTIAAGYTQYF
TRBV19	TRBJ2-6	15	many	CASSINTAGANVLTF
TRBV6-5	TRBJ2-1	14	many	CASSYSVGSNEQFF
TRBV4-2	TRBJ2-7	17	few	CASSQDISGRAAHEQYF
TRBV21-1	TRBJ2-2	17	few	CASSKASPRGESGELFF
TRBV6-6	TRBJ2-6	17	-	CASSLTGPRSGANVLTF
TRBV7-6	TRBJ2-4	16	many	CASSGLAGGPENIQYF
TRBV11-2	TRBJ2-3	17	-	CASSLDPLAEGPNTQYF
TRBV4-3	TRBJ2-3	15	many	CASSQDLLASGTQYF
TRBV15	TRBJ2-3	17	many	CATSRGPRGSGTDTQYF
TRBV6-1	TRBJ2-3	11	-	CASSETTYPYF
TRBV4-1	TRBJ1-1	14	few	CASSQDVRVFEAFF
TRBV6-2/TRBV6-3	TRBJ2-1	14	few	CASSYSALAGEQFF
TRBV5-1	TRBJ1-5	16	many	CASSVRDRGTNQPQHF